This T cell receptor (beta chain) was captured in a study of beta chain features in type 1 diabetes. Findings and caveats of the study: Fewer insertions but more deletions were seen at VDJ junctions in type 1 diabetes patients. Healthy donors had naive, central memory and Treg TCRB repertoires that appeared less similar than those seen among patients.

Germline lookup yields CDR1 SGHNT and CDR2 YYREEE (reference sequence). CDR3 length equals 13 residues. The whole isolated RNA underwent reverse transcription, so sequencing captured expressed TCRB transcripts. Produced via immunoSEQ multiplex PCR; TCRdb's table is partial and in-frame only. The table has 250,000 to 350,000 clones, approximately 14% seen once. The collection from each donor was one heparinised blood draw averaging about 116 mL. Cells sorted by CD45RO/CCR7/CD25/CD127/CD95/CD27 comprised CD4+ naive, central memory, regulatory and stem cell-like memory cells. Note on this clone: The antigen remains undetermined. One junction end does not reproduce the germline sequence, and a read error may be involved.

The clonotype originates from a man aged 25-45 years in good health. Sequencing input: central memory CD4+ T cells from blood. The chain couples TRBV5-4 to TRBJ1-2; no definite D call. In nucleotides, the CDR3 is TGCGCCAGCAGCTTCGGCAGAAACTATGGCTACACCTTC. This sequence encodes CASSFGRNYGYTF. The full variable domain, its missing parts supplied by reference TRBV5-4 and TRBJ1-2, is ETGVTQSPTHLIKTRGQQVTLRCSSQSGHNTVSWYQQALGQGPQFIFQYYREEENGRGNFPPRFSGLQFPNYSSELNVNALELDDSALYLCASSFGRNYGYTFGSGTRLTVV.